This T cell receptor beta chain was recorded in a study of graft-versus-host responses after intestinal transplantation (dated by TCRdb to about 2021). Some background on the complete study: Multivisceral, liver-intestinal, or isolated intestinal transplants were received by the recipients. Every recipient was given anti-thymocyte globulin induction, followed by around three years of maintenance tacrolimus and steroids. Graft-versus-host and host-versus-graft alloreactive T cell clones were tracked in the graft, circulation and bone marrow after intestinal transplantation using bulk TCR-beta CDR3 sequencing. Alloreactive clones were identified by sequencing pre-transplant mixed lymphocyte reaction products and comparing these products with unstimulated pre-transplant donor and recipient T cells. Of the approximately 25 intestinal transplant recipients enrolled in the cohort, one of whom was a retransplant, a few patients without pretransplant specimens were excluded. A peak of at least 4% donor T cells among recipient peripheral blood mononuclear cells was the definition used for donor T cell macrochimerism. Rather than going through the commercial service, samples from three later patients were sequenced in-house on an Illumina MiSeq and processed with MiXCR. The research as a whole found: In the allografts of patients with donor T cell macrochimerism, GvH to HvG T cell clonal ratios were high. GvH clones were found in recipient bone marrow, and some of the GvH clones appeared earlier in ileal mucosa or blood, which is consistent with an intestinal mucosal origin. The conclusions were limited by the relatively low number and heterogeneity of the intestinal transplant patients. Early after transplant, peak levels of circulating GvH clones were associated with declines in HvG clones.

In light of the paper, this sample's time point label describes: cells obtained before transplantation from donor or recipient. CD3+CD4+ and CD3+CD8+ populations were FACS-sorted from unstimulated pre-transplant donor and recipient cells taken from spleen or lymph nodes. The library relied on the immunoSEQ multiplex PCR assay. In most patients, genomic DNA was isolated using the Qiagen DNeasy Blood and Tissue Kit and sent frozen to Adaptive Biotechnologies for TCR sequencing. High-throughput TCR-beta CDR3 sequencing of genomic DNA from most patients was performed by Adaptive Biotechnologies. As for the authors' bioinformatics: TCR sequencing data for around 20 patients were retrieved from Adaptive's ImmunoSEQ software; three other patients were processed with MiXCR and VDJtools. To correct CD4 versus CD8 sorting errors, any sequence found in both subsets at a frequency ratio below 5:1 was removed. Because the origin of CDR3 nucleotide sequences shared between donor and recipient could not be assigned, those sequences were removed. To be classed as alloreactive, a clone needed at least 2-fold expansion over unstimulated cells and a minimum CFSE-low frequency of 0.002% (template counts) or 0.001% (read counts). Clones detected in sequenced pre-transplant spleen, lymph node, or MLR CFSE-low populations of the donor or recipient were defined as mappable. The cumulative frequency of alloreactive clones was calculated as a percentage of all sequences, weighted by copy number. The clones in this table, taken by TCRdb from immuneACCESS, are in-frame only. Not every clone is retained; where verified, under half of the shortfall comes from an unresolved V gene, and the cause of the rest is unknown. V and J calls and clone size are those listed in that table; D and trimming were worked out from the DNA. The sample data list 85,000 to 100,000 clones, and roughly 91% of these were observed just once. The ten largest clones capture about 2% of the sample.

Turning to this clone: Its cognate antigen has yet to be identified. No base qualities exist here, and no much larger clone lies one base off it.

A distance of 13 bases separates the germline ends of V and J, which lose 0 bases and 2 bases respectively. The CDR3 sequence holds 17 residues, the cysteine and phenylalanine included. Only the CDR3 region is kept as DNA, spanning 51 bases read in frame from base 1. The germline V gene (reference sequence) provides CDR1 LNHNV and CDR2 YYDKDF. The sample in question was unstimulated CD8+ T cells sorted from spleen or lymph node cells, obtained before intestinal transplant. The sequence links TRBV15 to TRBJ1-4, with a weak D call of TRBD1 (5 bases match). The receptor was derived from a human donor who received an intestinal transplant. The nucleotide sequence reads as follows: TGTGCCACCAGCAGAGAAACGGCGGGGGTGACTAATGAAAAACTGTTTTTT. Its protein reads: CATSRETAGVTNEKLFF.